The 7 T cell receptor beta chains given below trace back to one sample, sequenced in a study of identical twins. From the 5' RACE reads, TCRdb called clonotypes with MiXCR, one entry per CDR3 protein. The sample contains more than 1.5 million distinct CDR3 sequences, around a third of which appear only once. Input material: cord blood. The receptors shown here come from a newborn girl in good health.

This clonotype was detected only a few times. The rearrangement joins TRBV27 to TRBJ2-7; D is perhaps TRBD1 (6 bases). V lost 4 bases, J lost 4 bases, and 14 bases lay in between. The germline CDR1 and CDR2 sequences are MNHEY and SMNVEV (reference sequence). CDR3 size: 14 residues. The CDR3 spells CASSSHREGYEQYF. CDR3 nucleotides: TGTGCCAGCAGTTCTCACAGGGAAGGGTACGAGCAGTACTTC.

This clonotype was detected many times. V gene TRBV25-1 combines with J gene TRBJ2-4; D tentatively fits TRBD1 or TRBD2 (5 bases each). Trimming pared 3 bases from V and 0 bases from J, leaving 12 bases between. Germline V CDR1 and CDR2: MGHDK, SYGVNS. This CDR3 has 16 amino acids. The CDR3 DNA follows: TGTGCCAGCAGTGAGTCCTCCGGGACAGCCAAAAACATTCAGTACTTC. It encodes CASSESSGTAKNIQYF.

There are a few counts of this clonotype. The chain is built from TRBV4-2 and TRBJ2-1, with D perhaps TRBD2 (5 bases). V was shortened by 1 base and J by 8 bases, with 6 bases between the two germline ends. CDR3 length: 12 residues. The V gene's germline CDR1 is LGHNA and CDR2 YNFKEQ. The CDR3 here is CASSQVAHEQFF. CDR3 nucleotides: TGTGCCAGCAGCCAAGTAGCGCATGAGCAGTTCTTC.

J is TRBJ1-4 and V is TRBV18; D is ambiguous. The CDR3 has 14 residues. In germline, CDR1 is KGHSH, CDR2 LQKENI. The ends were cut back, 4 bases at V and 1 base at J, with 7 bases in the middle. This CDR3 reads CASSLRRTNEKLFF. As DNA, the CDR3 is TGTGCCAGCTCACTTCGGAGAACTAATGAAAAACTGTTTTTT.

V is TRBV14 and J is TRBJ2-7; D remains ambiguous. The better agreement between TRBJ2-5 and the DNA end casts doubt on the J call. The germline V gene encodes CDR1 SGHDN and CDR2 FVKESK. The CDR3 is 16 amino acids. CDR3 in amino acids: CASSLNLADFQETQYF. The CDR3 DNA is TGTGCCAGCAGTCTGAACCTGGCCGATTTCCAAGAGACCCAGTACTTC.

This clonotype was observed a few times. This rearrangement joins TRBV20-1 to TRBJ2-1; TRBD2 agrees at 7 bases. This CDR3 is 16 amino acids long. V lost 0 bases and J lost 0; bases outside the gene matches: 5. The germline V gene encodes CDR1 DFQATT and CDR2 SNEGSKA (reference sequence). DNA for the CDR3: TGCAGTGCTAGAGACCCCAGCGGGAACTCCTACAATGAGCAGTTCTTC. Translating gives CSARDPSGNSYNEQFF.

This clonotype was detected a few times. V is TRBV20-1 and J is TRBJ1-6; no definite D call. In germline, CDR1 is DFQATT, CDR2 SNEGSKA (reference sequence). V gave up 1 base and J gave up 7 bases, with 14 bases separating them. This CDR3 is 15 amino acids long. The CDR3 coding sequence is TGCAGTGCTAGAGGGGAGGGCCCGTGGAATTCACCCCTCCACTTT. This gives the protein CSARGEGPWNSPLHF.